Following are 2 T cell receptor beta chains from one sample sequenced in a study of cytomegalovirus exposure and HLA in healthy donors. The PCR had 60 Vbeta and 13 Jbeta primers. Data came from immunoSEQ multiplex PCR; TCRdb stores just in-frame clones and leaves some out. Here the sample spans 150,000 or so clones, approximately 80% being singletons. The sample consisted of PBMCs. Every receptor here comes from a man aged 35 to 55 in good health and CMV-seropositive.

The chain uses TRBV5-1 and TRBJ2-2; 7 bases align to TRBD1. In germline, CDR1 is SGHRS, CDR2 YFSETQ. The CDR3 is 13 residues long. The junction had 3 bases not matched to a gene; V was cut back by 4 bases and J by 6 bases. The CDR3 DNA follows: TGCGCCAGCAGCCAAGACAGGGCCGGGGAGCTGTTTTTT. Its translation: CASSQDRAGELFF.

The CDR3 coding sequence is TGTGCCAGCAGCTTAGGATCCGCAGGGGAGACCCAGTACTTC. Translation gives CASSLGSAGETQYF. V usage is TRBV7-2 and J usage is TRBJ2-5; tentatively, D is TRBD1 (5 bases). The CDR3 runs 14 residues. V was cut by 1 base and J by 5 bases, with 11 bases left in between. The germline V gene has CDR1 SGHTA and CDR2 FQGNSA.